This T cell receptor beta chain is from a study of shared clonotypes between healthy human individuals. CD45RO-negative cells were positively selected for CCR7, leaving out terminally differentiated effector memory CD45RA+ cells. There are 11 residues in the CDR3. Deletions cut 3 bases from V and 7 bases from J, with 9 bases between. Germline loops: CDR1 DFQATT, CDR2 SNEGSKA (reference sequence). Once extracted for a subset, genomic DNA was divided evenly among several immunoSEQ plates. As originally analysed: Because ImmunoSEQ provided only junction sequences with no quality scores, the filtering differed. Clones were sequenced by immunoSEQ multiplex PCR, and TCRdb holds only the in-frame ones, with some missing. The V and J calls and clone size come from that table; D and trimming were worked out from the DNA. Of more than 2 million clones listed, roughly 95% are singletons.

This clonotype was sampled from a man younger than 30 in good health. Some clones in this sample may be carry-over from other donors' samples. The J gene is TRBJ1-2, the V gene TRBV20-1; no reliable D call. Source material: naive CD8+ T cells from PBMCs. This chain's CDR3 is CSARPTGGYTF. DNA for the CDR3: TGCAGTGCTAGGCCCACGGGTGGCTACACCTTC.